This TCR beta chain is drawn from a study of cytotoxic CD8 clonotypes in ibrutinib-treated CLL. Study details: Patients attained about 24 partial and 2 complete responses; at median about 74 months, 14 remained remitted while around 12 progressed.

Generated by immunoSEQ multiplex PCR, the TCRdb table keeps only in-frame clones and is missing some. In the table there are about 140,000 clones, around 82% of which are singletons. Germline V gene sequence: CDR1 SGHDT, CDR2 YYEEEE. The CDR3 is 14 residues long. V was clipped by 3 bases and J by 0 bases, with 9 bases between them. This clone was detected once. What it binds is not known. Study-wide findings and caveats: Clonality climbed at ibrutinib response, then dropped toward baseline at progression. Samples from sustained-remission and progressing patients were taken at different times.

The sample consisted of PBMCs, taken after 36 months of ibrutinib treatment. The rearrangement joins TRBV5-6 to TRBJ1-1, with a tentative D call TRBD1 (6 bases). This receptor was taken from a human donor with chronic lymphocytic leukemia. The CDR3, as DNA: TGTGCCAGCAGCTGGGGACATATGAACACTGAAGCTTTCTTT. Residues: CASSWGHMNTEAFF. Using reference TRBV5-6 and TRBJ1-1 for the parts outside the CDR3, the full variable domain is DAGVTQSPTHLIKTRGQQVTLRCSPKSGHDTVSWYQQALGQGPQFIFQYYEEEERQRGNFPDRFSGHQFPNYSSELNVNALLLGDSALYLCASSWGHMNTEAFFGQGTRLTVV.